This T cell receptor (beta chain) was retrieved from a study of cytomegalovirus exposure and HLA in healthy donors (TCRdb year 2017). Describing the broader study: An earlier analysis of some 600 of the donors reported about 300 Gb of sequence data and 95 million to 130 million unique TCR beta sequences obtained from around 190 million T cells. About 280 gigabases of sequencing data and approximately 91 million unique TCR sequences made up an early release that covered over 550 HLA-typed donors. Of the 300 to 450 genotyped donors, less than 90% were placed in the genetic ancestry cluster associated with self-reported Caucasian donors. The aim of the study was to test whether cataloging public T cell receptors could identify signatures of past pathogen exposure. The study used immunosequencing to profile the T cell repertoires of 670 or so subjects and linked those repertoires to cytomegalovirus serostatus. Besides the first cohort of approximately 710 subjects, a separate validation cohort made up of over 95 different subjects was used. High-throughput TCR immunosequencing, statistical association of individual TCRs with disease status, and machine learning were combined to predict cytomegalovirus infection status. In a later analysis, previously published TCR beta repertoires from about 640 donors were re-analyzed and high-resolution HLA genotyping was added so that TCR occurrence patterns could be studied. Rather than using new phenotypic data, the later analysis identified candidate immune exposures from TCR beta sequences and from how often those sequences occurred across donors. An earlier analysis of around 580 of the donors used high-throughput TCR beta sequencing to judge whether each TCR beta V gene segment behaved as functional or pseudogenic. Donor age, sex, ethnicity and CMV serostatus were collected together with the repertoire data. A later genetic analysis used genome-wide SNP genotypes for 398 of the 666 donors, treating that subset as a discovery cohort. Every repertoire in the discovery cohort had been generated on one and the same sequencing platform. Class I and class II HLA loci were covered by the typing at four-digit resolution. Typing coverage varied by locus: roughly 629-640 donors for A, B, C, DRB1 and DQB1; approximately 500 for DQA1; nearly 610 for DPA1; about 450 for DPB1. Several DR-DQ haplotypes were treated as single units for association and clustering because of strong linkage in the cohort. Among around 400 genotyped donors of the cohort, an average of around 250,000 unique TCR beta nucleotide sequences was sequenced per donor, of which about 18% were non-productive.

The CDR3 spans 16 residues, from the cysteine through the phenylalanine. The read is trimmed to its CDR3 DNA, 48 bases read in frame from base 1. CDR1 MGHRA and CDR2 YSYEKL are derived from the germline V gene. V has 5 bases trimmed and J has 5 bases trimmed; junction bases matching no gene number 9. The cohort was made up of roughly 670 healthy bone marrow donors. Cohort members were all nominally healthy when sampled, although unrecorded immune exposures were likely present. The donor was CMV seropositive and was included in the group of 250 to 300 seropositive cohort members. Each donor provided a peripheral blood sample, and peripheral blood mononuclear cells were used for TCR beta sequencing. Genomic DNA was extracted from the blood cell samples with the Qiagen DNeasy Blood Extraction Kit. A note on this clone: Its target antigen remains unknown. No much larger clone exists at a distance of one base, and base qualities are not known.

The library was obtained by the immunoSEQ multiplex PCR assay. The multiplex PCR relied on a mix of 60 forward primers for TCR Vbeta segments and 13 reverse primers for TCR Jbeta segments. A multiplex PCR assay on genomic DNA amplified the CDR3 region of rearranged TCR beta genes. The amplified TCR beta libraries were sequenced on the Illumina HiSeq System as 87-base-pair reads. The authors processed their data as follows. A later analysis counted tens of millions of unique TCR beta chains across the 666 repertoires, and some 11 million of these chains were shared by at least two donors. Raw reads were error-corrected and collapsed into unique sequences with a nearest-neighbor algorithm that merged closely related sequences to remove PCR and sequencing errors. V, D and J gene segments were assigned by aligning CDR3 sequences to IMGT reference sequences. Each retained sequence needed at least a six-nucleotide match to both a V gene segment and a J gene segment. A rearrangement counted as productive if the CDR3 had no stop codons and remained in frame with V and J, and every other rearrangement counted as non-productive. Following IMGT convention, CDR3 was defined as the stretch from the second conserved V-encoded cysteine up to the conserved J-encoded phenylalanine. In an earlier analysis of more than 550 of the donors, sequences lacking an unambiguous match to a single V gene segment were excluded. In an earlier analysis of some 590 of the donors, a V segment was called functional when productive rearrangements were above 56.7%, and segregating when the standard deviation between donors exceeded 5%. A statistical classification framework was developed to diagnose cytomegalovirus status using the catalog of TCR beta chain sequences. In a later analysis, TCR nucleotide sequences were compared against IMGT/GENE-DB human TR gene sequences so that V and J genes could be assigned. Using the TCRdist pipeline, a later analysis assigned CDR3 sequences along with most-parsimonious VDJ recombination scenarios. In a later analysis, every TCR beta chain was defined by the combination of its CDR3 amino acid sequence and its V-gene family, and reads without a unique V-gene family were dropped. As a way to deal with suspected cross-contamination and a sequencing artifact, a later analysis dropped hundreds of nucleotide sequences that were highly shared and had low generation probability. A later analysis calculated a clonal expansion index for each public chain from normalized within-repertoire ranks of inferred template counts. In a later analysis, generation probabilities were computed using a VDJ recombination model fitted to out-of-frame rearrangements, and the results were checked against IGoR. In a later analysis, TCR-TCR, TCR-HLA and TCR-CMV co-occurrence was scored with hypergeometric tests, and a repertoire-size bias correction was applied to TCR pairs. In a later analysis, false discovery rates were estimated by permuting HLA or CMV assignments 20 times. In a later analysis, co-occurring TCRs were grouped using DBSCAN, with TCRdist sequence similarity added in when clustering inside HLA-allele-positive subsets. For co-occurrence clustering, repertoires with fewer than 30,000 or more than 120,000 public chains were excluded, along with a handful of repertoires with anomalous nucleotide sharing. What TCRdb holds here is the immuneACCESS table cut down to in-frame rearrangements. Part of the clones is not present; checked against another copy, under half of the missing clones reflect an unresolved V gene, and the others are unexplained. That table gives V, J and clone size, and the DNA gave D and trimming. The sample table shows 60,000 to 75,000 clones, and around 74% are seen once. The ten largest make up about 24% of the sample.

Overall results and qualifications from the work: V-gene and J-gene trimming of TCR beta chains was associated with a missense DCLRE1C variant in a later genetic analysis, and the association was replicated in an independent cohort. Because counts were too low, some 17 rarely observed V segments, including chromosome 9 orphons, were left out of the earlier analysis of some 640 of the donors. While some public TCRs were present in many individuals, most TCR sequences turned up only very rarely across donors. The classifier was reported to diagnose cytomegalovirus status with high specificity and sensitivity in both the original cohort and the validation cohort. A total of fewer than 200 TCR beta chains were listed by the study as associated with cytomegalovirus. Specific HLA alleles were associated with 15,000 to 20,000 TCR beta sequences at a false discovery rate of 0.05 in a later analysis. A few of the identified cytomegalovirus-associated TCR beta chains were confirmed in vitro to be specific for cytomegalovirus antigens. Compared with the roughly 600-donor mean, donors in an Asian-associated ancestry cluster had fewer N-insertions in productive TCRs, according to a later genetic analysis. A group of highly shared sequence variants was considered likely to be a technical artifact of the sequencing pipeline. According to the authors, the approach could potentially be generalized to other disease states and immunological phenotypes. HLA typing was unavailable for some donors at each locus, so association tests used only the typed subset. According to a later analysis, parvovirus B19, influenza, CMV and Epstein-Barr virus appeared linked to several top co-occurrence clusters. When HLA alleles, especially DR and DQ, strongly co-occurred, TCR associations were difficult to assign to individual alleles. In an earlier analysis of some 500 of the donors, most TCR beta V segments appeared in productive rearrangements about 87% or about 30% of the time, broadly matching IMGT annotations. In a later analysis, the rate of TCR association differed among HLA loci, with DRB1 alleles having the most associated TCRs and HLA-C alleles having the fewest. Linkage disequilibrium might explain the correlated functional status among segregating V segments, but an unknown experimental factor could not be ruled out. A later analysis found that HLA-associated TCR beta chains were more clonally expanded and had lower generation probabilities than equally common non-associated chains. Sequencing depth was assumed to be roughly uniform across donors in the presence/absence analyses, though that assumption may not hold. Some IMGT-functional V segments, including TRBV6-2 and TRBV6-3, could not be distinguished by the 87-base-pair reads and were therefore excluded. A further reported finding was that TCR beta sequences accurately predicted the HLA-A and HLA-B alleles for most subjects in the first cohort. Immune exposure information for the cohort was limited to CMV serostatus. In this cohort, only TCR beta chains were sequenced, and detectable features were limited by the absence of alpha or paired-chain data. According to a later analysis, most CMV-associated TCR beta chains appeared to be HLA-restricted, and the HLA associations seemed to be driven largely by CMV exposure.

The TCR was taken from a young woman in good health and CMV-seropositive. The chain uses TRBV4-1 and TRBJ2-2, with 9 central nucleotides matching TRBD2. Input material: PBMCs. Here the CDR3 is given as CASSWVAGVGTGELFF. Here is the DNA: TGCGCCAGCAGCTGGGTAGCGGGAGTTGGAACCGGGGAGCTGTTTTTT.